This is a list of T cell receptor beta chains from one sample in a study of cytomegalovirus exposure and HLA in healthy donors. Sequencing used immunoSEQ multiplex PCR; TCRdb keeps in-frame clones, though not all of them. The top ten clones hold 2.6% of a sample with about 130,000 clones, around 70% of them seen once. The sample taken for sequencing was PBMCs. These receptors all stem from a woman aged 60-70 years in good health and CMV-seropositive. The conserved cysteine and the conserved F or W are not part of the CDR3 here. Each record gives: J gene, V gene, CDR3 protein.

J: TRBJ1-2
V: TRBV4-1
CDR3: ASSQDAGYGYT

J: TRBJ1-6
V: TRBV6-5
CDR3: ASSYGASYNSPLH

J: TRBJ2-2
V: TRBV10-2
CDR3: ASRNPGVNTGELF

J: TRBJ1-3
V: TRBV5-1
CDR3: ASSPRQGENTIY

J: TRBJ1-5
V: TRBV29-1
CDR3: SVIQGANSNQPQH

J: TRBJ2-3
V: TRBV7-3
CDR3: ASSLGTHGDTQY

J: TRBJ1-3
V: TRBV5-1
CDR3: ASSLTLSDRASGNTIY

J: TRBJ2-1
V: TRBV5-1
CDR3: ASSPGQMSNEQF

J: TRBJ1-2
V: TRBV7-9
CDR3: ASSLTTLNYGYT

J: TRBJ1-4
V: TRBV5-1
CDR3: ASSLTGDSSEKLF

J: TRBJ2-7
V: TRBV6-5
CDR3: ASSPGPGEQY

J: TRBJ1-2
V: TRBV10-3
CDR3: ATARQGFYGYT

J: TRBJ2-2
V: TRBV5-4
CDR3: ASGGQGATGELF

J: TRBJ1-2
V: TRBV2
CDR3: ASSERGQGFYT

J: TRBJ2-5
V: TRBV5-1
CDR3: ASSLAGSQETQY

J: TRBJ1-1
V: TRBV29-1
CDR3: SARGLTEAF